These 24 T cell receptor beta chains were sequenced from one sample in a study of T cells in Graves' hyperthyroidism and ophthalmopathy. Researchers amplified the TCR beta CDR3 regions from RNA transcripts. A set of HTBI primers served as the primers for a first-round RT-PCR of the TCR CDR3. TCRdb re-called the multiplex PCR reads with MiXCR, one entry per CDR3 protein. The profile shows more than 500,000 distinct CDR3 sequences, roughly 15% of them singletons. The sequenced material came from blood. These receptors were taken from a woman between 25 and 40 years old with Graves' ophthalmopathy.

This clonotype has ten or more counts. The chain carries TRBV7-2 and TRBJ2-1, with 9 bases fitting TRBD2. Germline V gene lookup returns CDR1 SGHTA and CDR2 FQGNSA. The CDR3 has 14 amino acids. After removal of 3 bases from V and 6 bases from J, the junction contained 3 bases not matched to a gene. CDR3 bases: TGTGCCAGCAGCTTTAGCGGGAGTCTCAATGAGCAGTTCTTC. Translating gives CASSFSGSLNEQFF. The entire variable domain, with the rest obtained from reference TRBV7-2 and TRBJ2-1, is as follows: GAGVSQSPSNKVTEKGKDVELRCDPISGHTALYWYRQSLGQGLEFLIYFQGNSAPDKSGLPSDRFSAERTGGSVSTLTIQRTQQEDSAVYLCASSFSGSLNEQFFGPGTRLTVL.

The rearrangement joins TRBV20-1 to TRBJ2-7; 9 bases line up with TRBD1. CDR1 and CDR2 (germline): DFQATT, SNEGSKA (reference sequence). This CDR3 is 13 amino acids long. Trimming removed 5 bases from V and 6 bases from J; junction bases left unmatched: 8. In nucleotides, the CDR3 is TGCAGTGCTGCCGAGGGGGGACAGGGCGAGCAGTACTTC. Translating it yields CSAAEGGQGEQYF.

The chain carries TRBV14 and TRBJ2-5, with 14 positions matching TRBD2. Germline V gives CDR1 SGHDN, CDR2 FVKESK. The ends lost 4 bases at V and 5 bases at J; junction bases unmatched: 9. CDR3 length: 17 amino acids. In DNA, the CDR3 is TGTGCCAGCAGCCCTGAGACTAGCGGGAGGGCCAGGGAGACCCAGTACTTC. Protein: CASSPETSGRARETQYF.

Comment on this clonotype: Germline is not matched at one junction end, which may reflect a read error. J is TRBJ2-1 and V is TRBV6-1, with TRBD2 matching over 10 bases. Per the germline V gene, CDR1 is MNHNS and CDR2 is SASEGT. The CDR3 runs 17 residues. The CDR3 spells CASRPTSGTNSCNEQFF. The CDR3 DNA follows: TGTGCCAGCAGACCCACTAGCGGGACGAACTCCTGCAATGAGCAGTTCTTC.

This clonotype was counted many times. The genes are TRBV7-2 and TRBJ2-5; TRBD2 might be the D (5 bases). The length of the CDR3 is 15 residues. V lost 5 bases and J lost 5, with 18 bases in between. CDR1 SGHTA and CDR2 FQGNSA come from the germline V gene. The chain's CDR3 is CASSPQLRRGETQYF. The CDR3, as DNA: TGTGCCAGCAGCCCTCAATTGCGCCGGGGTGAGACCCAGTACTTC.

The chain recombines TRBV5-1 with TRBJ2-6, with D possibly matching TRBD2 (5 bases). The germline V gene has CDR1 SGHRS and CDR2 YFSETQ. The CDR3 is made up of 16 amino acids. With 2 bases removed from V and 2 bases from J, the gap between germline ends came to 11 bases. The CDR3 nucleotides read TGCGCCAGCAGCTTTCGGGGTAGGACTGGGGCCAACGTCCTGACTTTC. This codes for CASSFRGRTGANVLTF.

There are many counts of this clonotype. The rearrangement uses TRBV12-3 or TRBV12-4 and TRBJ1-5, with D unresolved. This CDR3 has 13 residues. The V gene lost 1 base and the J gene lost 6 bases, with 7 bases spanning the gap. The CDR3 region is CASSLGGFQPQHF. CDR3 DNA sequence: TGTGCCAGCAGTTTAGGAGGTTTTCAGCCCCAGCATTTT.

This clonotype was seen at least ten times. The chain has TRBV28 and TRBJ2-4; the D gene is possibly TRBD2 (6 bases). Trimming removed 6 bases at V and 9 bases at J, with 15 bases between. This CDR3 contains 13 residues. Germline V CDR1 and CDR2: MDHEN, SYDVKM. CDR3 residues: CASSSGRGVIQYF. CDR3 nucleotide sequence: TGTGCCAGCAGCTCCGGGAGAGGCGTCATTCAGTACTTC.

This clonotype has more than one count but fewer than ten. The chain employs TRBV24-1 and TRBJ2-5; 9 positions match TRBD1. Germline values: CDR1 KGHDR, CDR2 SFDVKD. V shed 1 base, J shed 5 bases, and the junction held 4 bases outside the gene matches. The CDR3 is 15 amino acids. The CDR3 bases are TGTGCCACCAGTGATTTCGGACAGGGGTATGAGACCCAGTACTTC. Amino acids: CATSDFGQGYETQYF.

This chain connects TRBV25-1 to TRBJ2-3; D ambiguous. V was cut by 0 bases and J by 2 bases, with 15 bases left in between. Per germline, CDR1 MGHDK and CDR2 SYGVNS. The CDR3 extends over 17 amino acids. The CDR3 DNA reads as TGTGCCAGCAGTGAATATGTGGCAGCCGATTCCACAGATACGCAGTATTTT. This sequence encodes CASSEYVAADSTDTQYF.

The table lists this clonotype with many counts. One end of the junction is discordant with germline, which a read error may explain. V and J are TRBV5-1 and TRBJ2-3, with TRBD1 matching over 10 bases. The germline gives CDR1 SGHRS, CDR2 YFSETQ. The CDR3 is 14 residues long. CDR3 DNA: TGTGCCAGCAGTTTCGGACAGGGGGCAGATACGCAGTATTTT. It specifies CASSFGQGADTQYF. Looking up the rest from reference TRBV5-1 and TRBJ2-3 gives the full variable domain: KAGVTQTPRYLIKTRGQQVTLSCSPISGHRSVSWYQQTPGQGLQFLFEYFSETQRNKGNFPGRFSGRQFSNSRSEMNVSTLELGDSALYLCASSFGQGADTQYFGPGTRLTVL.

This clonotype was seen at least ten times. The V gene is TRBV11-3, the J gene TRBJ1-1; D is unclear. V lost 0 bases to trimming and J lost 4 bases, with 6 bases between them. In germline, CDR1 is SGHNT, CDR2 YENEEA. The CDR3 spans 13 residues. The CDR3 nucleotides are TGTGCCAGCAGCTTAGACGGGTTCACTGAAGCTTTCTTT. It is translated as CASSLDGFTEAFF.

The chain couples TRBV5-1 to TRBJ2-3; D gene ambiguous. V was pared by 1 base and J by 8 bases, with 11 bases between. Germline CDR1 reads SGHRS; CDR2 reads YFSETQ. This CDR3 is built from 13 residues. CDR3 loop: CASSLLSDGTQYF. The CDR3 DNA sequence: TGCGCCAGCAGCTTGCTTTCCGATGGTACGCAGTATTTT.

This clonotype was recorded a few times. The V and J genes are TRBV9 and TRBJ2-1; 7 bases fit TRBD2. With V trimmed by 3 bases and J by 6 bases, 6 bases remained unmatched. The CDR3 spans 14 residues. Germline V gene data show CDR1 as SGDLS and CDR2 as YYNGEE. In nucleotides, the CDR3 is TGTGCCAGCAGCGCAGCGGGGCCCCTCAATGAGCAGTTCTTC. Residues: CASSAAGPLNEQFF.

This sequence joins TRBV27 and TRBJ1-3, with D hard to call. The CDR3 length is 13 residues. Trimming took 8 bases from V and 0 from J, leaving 8 bases between them. The V gene's germline CDR1 is MNHEY and CDR2 SMNVEV (reference sequence). This CDR3 reads CASRELSGNTIYF. The CDR3 coding sequence is TGTGCCAGCCGGGAGCTCTCTGGAAACACCATATATTTT.

At least ten counts were recorded for this clonotype. The rearrangement joins TRBV5-1 to TRBJ2-5; no clear D. The V end lost 5 bases, the J end lost 5 bases, and 16 bases lay between the germline ends. This CDR3 has 14 amino acids. Germline CDR1 and CDR2: SGHRS and YFSETQ. The CDR3 DNA sequence: TGCGCCAGCAGACCCACCCCATTGAGCGAGACCCAGTACTTC. It yields the protein CASRPTPLSETQYF. The full variable domain, completed using reference TRBV5-1 and TRBJ2-5, is KAGVTQTPRYLIKTRGQQVTLSCSPISGHRSVSWYQQTPGQGLQFLFEYFSETQRNKGNFPGRFSGRQFSNSRSEMNVSTLELGDSALYLCASRPTPLSETQYFGPGTRLLVL.

This clonotype has just a few counts. This chain links TRBV6-2 or TRBV6-3 with TRBJ1-2; 7 bases fit TRBD1. V shed 2 bases and J 4 bases; nucleotides not matched to a gene: 7. The CDR3 consists of 15 residues. Germline CDR1 is MNHEY and CDR2 is SVGEGT. CDR3 nucleotides: TGTGCCAGCAGTTACCGGGACAGCCCCTCCTATGGCTACACCTTC. It specifies CASSYRDSPSYGYTF.

There are a few counts of this clonotype. The V and J genes are TRBV28 and TRBJ2-1; tentative D call: TRBD2 (6 bases). The CDR3 loop spans 16 amino acids. Trimming shortened V by 3 bases and J by 9 bases, and 21 bases separated the two germline ends. In germline, CDR1 is MDHEN, CDR2 SYDVKM. DNA for the CDR3: TGTGCCAGCAGTTTTACCTCCGGGACTGTCTTAGGTGAGCAGTTCTTC. Amino acids: CASSFTSGTVLGEQFF.

This clonotype has just a few counts. The chain joins TRBV19 to TRBJ2-1; tentative D call: TRBD2 (6 bases). Per the germline V gene, CDR1 is LNHDA and CDR2 is SQIVND (reference sequence). This CDR3 has 17 residues. V was clipped by 5 bases and J by 0 bases, with 17 bases between them. CDR3 sequence: CASSGYAGRSSYNEQFF. The CDR3 DNA reads TGTGCCAGTAGTGGTTACGCGGGACGGAGCTCCTACAATGAGCAGTTCTTC.

The chain has TRBV6-2 or TRBV6-3 and TRBJ2-5; 11 bases fit TRBD2. The CDR3 loop spans 16 amino acids. Trimming at V came to 0 bases and at J to 5 bases, leaving 5 bases not matched to a gene. The germline CDR1 and CDR2 sequences are MNHEY and SVGEGT. The CDR3 sequence is CASSYSIAGGPETQYF. The CDR3 DNA is TGTGCCAGCAGTTACTCAATAGCGGGAGGGCCGGAGACCCAGTACTTC.

The chain has TRBV5-5 and TRBJ2-1; 9 bases map to TRBD1. Looked up from germline, CDR1 is SGHKS and CDR2 is YYEKEE (reference sequence). The CDR3 runs 15 residues. Trimming at V came to 0 bases and at J to 5 bases, leaving 3 bases not matched to a gene. The CDR3 region is CASSLAGTGNNEQFF. For the CDR3, the DNA is TGTGCCAGCAGCTTGGCCGGGACAGGGAACAATGAGCAGTTCTTC.

This clonotype appeared many times. The genes are TRBV28 and TRBJ2-7; possible D gene TRBD2, 6 bases. The CDR3 sequence is 13 residues long. The ends were cut back, 7 bases at V and 5 bases at J, with 15 bases in the middle. Germline V lookup: CDR1 MDHEN, CDR2 SYDVKM. CDR3 nucleotide sequence: TGTGCCAGCATTGGAGGGAGTTTGAACGAGCAGTACTTC. It specifies CASIGGSLNEQYF.

This clonotype occurred many times. This chain uses TRBV20-1 with TRBJ2-7; 9 bases are shared with TRBD2. V lost 0 bases to trimming and J lost 7 bases; unmatched junction nucleotides: 10. CDR3 size: 15 residues. Germline V gene data show CDR1 as DFQATT and CDR2 as SNEGSKA (reference sequence). The CDR3 is CSARDHSGSLSEQYF. The CDR3 DNA reads as TGCAGTGCTAGAGACCATAGCGGGAGTCTGTCGGAGCAGTACTTC.

This rearrangement joins TRBV4-1 to TRBJ1-5; D not resolved. V was pared by 0 bases and J by 7 bases, with 13 bases between. The germline gives CDR1 MGHRA, CDR2 YSYEKL. The CDR3 is 15 residues long. CDR3 bases: TGCGCCAGCAGCCAAGAAGCGGCAGTCCGCCAGCCCCAGCATTTT. Translating it yields CASSQEAAVRQPQHF.